These 25 T cell receptor beta chains were all obtained from the same sample, sequenced in a study of blood T cell repertoires in COVID-19. The data were produced by immunoSEQ multiplex PCR, yet TCRdb's version contains in-frame clones alone and is incomplete. The sample records about 280,000 clones, roughly four fifths being singletons. Sequences were obtained from PBMCs or T cells enriched from blood (not recorded which). These receptors were taken from a man between 40 and 49 years old who had been exposed to COVID-19.

This clone was recorded once. The chain couples TRBV13 to TRBJ1-4; TRBD1 matches at 7 bases. This CDR3 has 15 residues. The germline V gene encodes CDR1 PRHDT and CDR2 FYEKMQ (reference sequence). V was clipped by 1 base and J by 4 bases; unmatched bases: 3. This chain's CDR3 is CASSLVGTDNEKLFF. The CDR3 DNA reads TGTGCCAGCAGCTTAGTTGGGACAGATAATGAAAAACTGTTTTTT.

Written as DNA, the CDR3 is TGTGCCAGCAGCTTAAGGGCAGGGGCTGGAGAGGGCTACACCTTC. It encodes CASSLRAGAGEGYTF. V is TRBV7-8 and J is TRBJ1-2; D may be TRBD1 (6 bases). The CDR3 spans 15 residues. CDR1 SGHVS and CDR2 FQNEAQ come from the germline V gene. V was cut by 2 bases and J by 8 bases, with 18 bases left in between.

This sequence joins TRBV7-2 and TRBJ2-2, with 7 bases fitting TRBD2. The trim removed 7 bases at V and 1 base at J, leaving 9 bases unmatched. The germline CDR1 and CDR2 sequences are SGHTA and FQGNSA. CDR3 length equals 16 residues. CDR3 protein: CASKRSAGENTGELFF. CDR3 sequence (DNA): TGTGCCAGCAAAAGATCGGCGGGGGAGAACACCGGGGAGCTGTTTTTT. The whole variable domain, filled in from reference TRBV7-2 and TRBJ2-2, reads GAGVSQSPSNKVTEKGKDVELRCDPISGHTALYWYRQSLGQGLEFLIYFQGNSAPDKSGLPSDRFSAERTGGSVSTLTIQRTQQEDSAVYLCASKRSAGENTGELFFGEGSRLTVL.

This clone showed up just a few times. The chain uses TRBV6-5 and TRBJ2-7; TRBD1 might be the D (6 bases). Germline V gives CDR1 MNHEY, CDR2 SVGAGI. The CDR3 consists of 14 residues. Trimming removed 3 bases from V and 6 bases from J, with 15 bases in between. This CDR3 reads CASSYTRQALEQYF. DNA for the CDR3: TGTGCCAGCAGTTATACCCGACAGGCCCTCGAGCAGTACTTC.

The V gene is TRBV29-1, the J gene TRBJ2-7; D not resolved. Germline V gene lookup returns CDR1 SQVTM and CDR2 ANQGSEA. Trimming shortened V by 4 bases and J by 3 bases, and 7 bases separated the two germline ends. The CDR3 is made up of 11 amino acids. CDR3: CSVASYYEQYF. The CDR3 coding sequence is TGCAGCGTTGCCTCGTACTACGAGCAGTACTTC.

The chain has TRBV5-1 and TRBJ2-1, with TRBD2 matching 9 bases. The CDR3 is made up of 14 amino acids. V lost 5 bases and J lost 5; bases outside the gene matches: 5. Germline loops: CDR1 SGHRS, CDR2 YFSETQ. In nucleotides, the CDR3 is TGCGCCAGCAGTTCTAGCGGGACAAACAATGAGCAGTTCTTC. Amino acid sequence: CASSSSGTNNEQFF.

This chain uses TRBV25-1 with TRBJ1-3; a weak D match, TRBD1 (5 bases). This CDR3 has 14 amino acids. Germline V gene data show CDR1 as MGHDK and CDR2 as SYGVNS. V lost 6 bases, J lost 0 bases, and 9 bases lay in between. The CDR3 reads CASRLDSSGNTIYF. DNA of the CDR3: TGTGCCAGCAGACTCGACAGCTCTGGAAACACCATATATTTT. Full variable domain (rest looked up from reference TRBV25-1 and TRBJ1-3): EADIYQTPRYLVIGTGKKITLECSQTMGHDKMYWYQQDPGMELHLIHYSYGVNSTEKGDLSSESTVSRIRTEHFPLTLESARPSHTSQYLCASRLDSSGNTIYFGEGSWLTVV.

V usage is TRBV5-5 and J usage is TRBJ2-3, with D perhaps matching TRBD1 (6 bases). V lost 0 bases, J lost 8 bases, and 19 bases lay in between. The germline V gene encodes CDR1 SGHKS and CDR2 YYEKEE (reference sequence). The CDR3 has 16 residues. The CDR3 sequence is CASSLDWGPMISTQYF. CDR3 bases: TGTGCCAGCAGCTTGGACTGGGGGCCAATGATCAGTACGCAGTATTTT.

J is TRBJ2-1 and V is TRBV9, with 9 bases that match TRBD1. Unmatched junction bases numbered 4, after V lost 0 bases and J lost 3 bases. Germline assignment: CDR1 SGDLS and CDR2 YYNGEE. This CDR3 is built from 16 residues. The CDR3 spells CASSVEGTGNYNEQFF. As DNA, the CDR3 is TGTGCCAGCAGCGTAGAAGGGACAGGGAACTACAATGAGCAGTTCTTC.

V and J are TRBV5-1 and TRBJ2-3; TRBD2 might be the D (6 bases). V was trimmed by 2 bases and J by 6 bases, leaving 22 bases between them. The CDR3 loop spans 17 amino acids. The germline V gene has CDR1 SGHRS and CDR2 YFSETQ. This CDR3 is CASSLRTRTVAGDTQYF. Here the CDR3 DNA reads TGCGCCAGCAGCTTACGAACAAGGACCGTGGCGGGGGATACGCAGTATTTT.

The chain has TRBV6-1 and TRBJ2-5, with D possibly matching TRBD1 (5 bases). The CDR3 consists of 15 residues. Looked up from germline, CDR1 is MNHNS and CDR2 is SASEGT. V was trimmed by 0 bases and J by 2 bases, leaving 10 bases between them. The CDR3 region has the DNA TGTGCCAGCAGTGAAGCAAGGGGTGGTCAAGAGACCCAGTACTTC. Translated: CASSEARGGQETQYF.

This chain connects TRBV24-1 to TRBJ2-3, with 8 bases that match TRBD1. V lost 5 bases, J lost 8 bases, and 8 bases stayed unmatched. CDR1 and CDR2 (germline): KGHDR, SFDVKD. The CDR3 extends over 14 amino acids. The CDR3 DNA is TGTGCCACCAGTGTTGCAGGGGGCGAGGCTACGCAGTATTTT. Protein: CATSVAGGEATQYF.

This chain connects TRBV12-3 or TRBV12-4 to TRBJ2-7, with D perhaps matching TRBD2 (6 bases). Trimming shortened V by 9 bases and J by 1 base, and 10 bases separated the two germline ends. The CDR3 is made up of 12 amino acids. The CDR3 here is CASGSGSYEQYF. Written as DNA, the CDR3 is TGTGCCAGTGGTAGCGGTTCCTACGAGCAGTACTTC.

The J gene is TRBJ2-4, the V gene TRBV7-9; 10 bases match TRBD1. The J segment lost 15 bases and the V segment lost 5 bases, leaving 7 bases of the junction unmatched. Per germline, CDR1 SEHNR and CDR2 FQNEAQ (reference sequence). The CDR3 loop spans 12 amino acids. The CDR3 region is CASSQDRGRGYF. The CDR3 region has the DNA TGTGCCAGCAGCCAAGACAGGGGGCGGGGGTACTTC.

The chain has TRBV30 and TRBJ2-3; 7 positions match TRBD1. Germline CDR1 GTSNPN, CDR2 SVGIG (reference sequence). The V segment lost 4 bases and the J segment 2 bases; nucleotides outside the gene matches: 9. CDR3 size: 15 residues. The CDR3 region has the DNA TGTGCCTGGATCCGGGACAGTGGTTTCACAGATACGCAGTATTTT. It translates to CAWIRDSGFTDTQYF. The variable domain in full, completed from reference TRBV30 and TRBJ2-3, reads SQTIHQWPATLVQPVGSPLSLECTVEGTSNPNLYWYRQAAGRGLQLLFYSVGIGQISSEVPQNLSASRPQDRQFILSSKKLLLSDSGFYLCAWIRDSGFTDTQYFGPGTRLTVL.

This clone was found a few times. The chain combines TRBV19 with TRBJ2-5; possibly TRBD2 for D (5 bases). The CDR3 spans 14 residues. CDR1 is LNHDA and CDR2 is SQIVND in the germline V gene (reference sequence). The ends were cut back, 2 bases at V and 5 bases at J, with 12 bases in the middle. The CDR3 here is CASSIIGGGETQYF. The CDR3 region has the DNA TGTGCCAGTAGTATAATCGGTGGAGGCGAGACCCAGTACTTC.

In this sample, this clone turned up once. The CDR3 reads CASSFLAENEQFF. The CDR3 DNA reads TGTGCCAGCAGCTTTTTAGCGGAGAATGAGCAGTTCTTC. The rearrangement uses TRBV7-9 and TRBJ2-1; possibly TRBD2 for D (6 bases). The CDR3 covers 13 residues. Germline V gene lookup returns CDR1 SEHNR and CDR2 FQNEAQ (reference sequence). The V and J ends lost 3 bases and 7 bases respectively, with 10 bases between them.

V is TRBV10-3 and J is TRBJ1-2; the D is unclear. The V end was cut by 5 bases, the J end by 0 bases, with 10 bases between. Looked up from germline, CDR1 is ENHRY and CDR2 is SYGVKD. The CDR3 spans 14 residues. In nucleotides, the CDR3 is TGTGCCATCAGTTGGGAGAGAGCTAACTATGGCTACACCTTC. Residues: CAISWERANYGYTF.

The chain is built from TRBV3-1 (or the pseudogene TRBV3-2) and TRBJ1-5, with a possible D match to TRBD1 (6 bases). The CDR3 runs 15 residues. The ends were cut back, 0 bases at V and 4 bases at J, with 10 bases in the middle. Per germline, CDR1 LGHDT and CDR2 YNNKEL (reference sequence). CDR3 nucleotide sequence: TGTGCCAGCAGCCAAGATGGGACAAATAATCAGCCCCAGCATTTT. Amino acid sequence: CASSQDGTNNQPQHF.

The V gene is TRBV29-1, the J gene TRBJ1-3; no clear D. The CDR3 loop spans 11 amino acids. Germline CDR1 SQVTM, CDR2 ANQGSEA. With 6 bases removed from V and 7 bases from J, the gap between germline ends came to 10 bases. Here the CDR3 DNA reads TGCAGCGTGTTCGAGGCGAACACCATATATTTT. Translation: CSVFEANTIYF.

The V gene is TRBV10-3, the J gene TRBJ1-2, with D perhaps matching TRBD1 (5 bases). There are 13 residues in the CDR3. Per the germline V gene, CDR1 is ENHRY and CDR2 is SYGVKD. Trimming pared 6 bases from V and 2 bases from J, leaving 10 bases between. DNA for the CDR3: TGTGCCATCAGGCCGACAGAAAACTATGGCTACACCTTC. Amino acid sequence: CAIRPTENYGYTF.

This clone has just one count. The rearrangement links TRBV7-3 to TRBJ2-5, with TRBD1 matching 8 bases. The CDR3 runs 13 residues. V was pared by 6 bases and J by 6 bases, with 6 bases of the junction left unmatched. Germline CDR1 SGHTA, CDR2 FQGTGA. The CDR3 protein is CASSPGQGKTQYF. The CDR3 DNA reads as TGTGCCAGCAGTCCAGGACAGGGAAAGACCCAGTACTTC.

The CDR3, as DNA: TGCGCCAGCACCCTCCTCGCTATTGGTGGTTTCTTC. Residues: CASTLLAIGGFF. The rearrangement joins TRBV4-1 to TRBJ2-1; D unresolved. The V gene lost 7 bases and the J gene lost 16 bases, with 20 bases spanning the gap. Germline CDR1 is MGHRA and CDR2 is YSYEKL. The CDR3 is 12 amino acids.

The DNA for the CDR3 is TGTGCCAGCAGCTTAGTGCCGAGTTCGCAGCAGTTCTTC. Amino acid sequence: CASSLVPSSQQFF. The chain couples TRBV7-9 to TRBJ2-1; D is undetermined. The ends were cut back, 1 base at V and 11 bases at J, with 12 bases in the middle. The germline V gene has CDR1 SEHNR and CDR2 FQNEAQ (reference sequence). This CDR3 region has 13 residues.

This clone was observed a single time. As DNA, the CDR3 is TGTGCCAGCACGACCCCAGGCGAATATGGCTACACCTTC. It encodes CASTTPGEYGYTF. The V and J genes are TRBV11-3 and TRBJ1-2; D call uncertain. Germline V gene data show CDR1 as SGHNT and CDR2 as YENEEA. CDR3 length equals 13 residues. The V and J ends lost 7 bases and 5 bases respectively, with 14 bases between them.